The 28 T cell receptor beta chains reported below all come from one sample, sequenced in a study of vaccination and CD4 T cells after COVID-19. These receptors' antigens are unknown. The treatment is: approximately nine-day PBMC culture with coronavirus spike peptide pools or control peptides (ViraFEST assay). Oncomine TCR Beta short-read sequencing was applied to DNA from cultured CD4+ T cells. TCRdb re-called the PCR reads through MiXCR, storing one row per CDR3 protein. The table records around 14,000 distinct CDR3 sequences, 53% of them present only once. Sequenced input: CD4+ T cells from blood, cultured in vitro. The source is a human donor who had recovered from COVID-19.

This clonotype was seen more than once but under ten times. The chain employs TRBV6-1 and TRBJ1-5, with 7 positions matching TRBD1. The CDR3 has 15 residues. Germline CDR1 is MNHNS and CDR2 is SASEGT. J lost 0 bases, V lost 6 bases, and 5 bases had no gene match. Here the CDR3 DNA reads TGTGCCAGCAGACAGGGGATCTATAGCAATCAGCCCCAGCATTTT. Translation gives CASRQGIYSNQPQHF.

CDR3 sequence (DNA): TGTGCCACCACAGGGGGGGTGGGGAACACTGAAGCTTTCTTT. Its protein is CATTGGVGNTEAFF. V usage is TRBV10-3 and J usage is TRBJ1-1; the match to TRBD1 covers 8 bases. The CDR3 contains 14 residues. CDR1 is ENHRY and CDR2 is SYGVKD in the germline V gene. J gave up 1 base and V 10 bases, and 8 bases lay outside the gene matches.

A few counts support this clonotype. This sequence joins TRBV20-1 and TRBJ1-2, with 8 nucleotides matching TRBD1. From germline, CDR1 is DFQATT and CDR2 SNEGSKA (reference sequence). V shed 4 bases and J 5 bases; nucleotides not matched to a gene: 3. The CDR3 sequence is 12 residues long. This CDR3 reads CSATTGVYGYTF. CDR3 bases: TGCAGTGCTACGACAGGGGTGTATGGCTACACCTTC.

The gene calls are TRBV6-2 or TRBV6-3 and TRBJ2-7, with 7 bases lining up with TRBD2. V dropped 7 bases and J dropped 2; count of bases not matched to a gene: 17. This CDR3 contains 17 residues. The germline V gene encodes CDR1 MNHEY and CDR2 SVGEGT. The CDR3 nucleotides are TGTGCCAGCAAGCCCGTCAGGGCGGGAGTGGGGGCCTACGAGCAGTACTTC. Its translation: CASKPVRAGVGAYEQYF.

The chain employs TRBV4-3 and TRBJ2-5; 7 bases match TRBD1. The ends lost 4 bases at V and 5 bases at J; junction bases unmatched: 13. This CDR3 is 16 amino acids long. Germline loops: CDR1 LGHNA, CDR2 YSLEER. CDR3 bases: TGCGCCAGCAGCCCCCAAATTGCCGACAGGGAGGAGACCCAGTACTTC. Amino acids: CASSPQIADREETQYF.

This clonotype was seen a single time. This chain joins TRBV2 and TRBJ1-2; D remains ambiguous. This CDR3 contains 13 residues. The V gene lost 4 bases and the J gene lost 2 bases, with 8 bases spanning the gap. The germline CDR1 and CDR2 sequences are SNHLY and FYNNEI. CDR3 DNA sequence: TGTGCCAGCAGTGGTGGGAGCAACTATGGCTACACCTTC. Protein product: CASSGGSNYGYTF.

There are a few counts of this clonotype. This chain links TRBV20-1 with TRBJ2-1; 8 bases agree with TRBD1. This CDR3 contains 13 residues. J was trimmed by 6 bases and V by 3 bases; bases with no gene match: 4. Germline V gene lookup returns CDR1 DFQATT and CDR2 SNEGSKA (reference sequence). The CDR3 bases are TGCAGTGCTAGGGACAGGGTCCTCAATGAGCAGTTCTTC. Translating gives CSARDRVLNEQFF.

A word on this clonotype: Lacking the conserved final phenylalanine or tryptophan, this CDR3 likely reflects a read error. V usage is TRBV7-2 and J usage is TRBJ1-5, with TRBD1 as a possible D gene (5 bases). The V end was cut by 1 base, the J end by 4 bases, with 11 bases between. This CDR3 comprises 15 residues. Germline CDR1 is SGHTA and CDR2 is FQGNSA. The CDR3: CASSLVTKGNQPQHL. As DNA, the CDR3 is TGTGCCAGCAGCTTAGTTACTAAGGGGAATCAGCCCCAGCATCTT.

The chain joins TRBV7-2 to TRBJ2-5; D call uncertain. With 7 bases removed from V and 2 bases from J, the gap between germline ends came to 14 bases. The CDR3 extends over 14 amino acids. The germline V gene has CDR1 SGHTA and CDR2 FQGNSA. The CDR3 here is CASNVMAVQETQYF. In DNA, the CDR3 is TGTGCCAGCAACGTCATGGCGGTTCAAGAGACCCAGTACTTC.

V gene TRBV7-3 combines with J gene TRBJ2-2; 11 bases are shared with TRBD2. Trimming took 6 bases from V and 6 from J; bases not matched to a gene: 6. This CDR3 has 15 amino acids. Germline V gene sequence: CDR1 SGHTA, CDR2 FQGTGA. The CDR3 reads CASSRSGGASGELFF. The CDR3 coding sequence is TGTGCCAGCAGTCGTAGCGGGGGGGCGTCCGGGGAGCTGTTTTTT. Full variable domain (missing parts from reference TRBV7-3 and TRBJ2-2): GAGVSQTPSNKVTEKGKYVELRCDPISGHTALYWYRQSLGQGPEFLIYFQGTGAADDSGLPNDRFFAVRPEGSVSTLKIQRTERGDSAVYLCASSRSGGASGELFFGEGSRLTVL.

This sequence joins TRBV2 and TRBJ2-2, with D unclear. CDR1 is SNHLY and CDR2 is FYNNEI in the germline V gene. The germline V and J ends were trimmed by 4 bases and 3 bases, with 3 bases remaining between them. The CDR3 length is 12 residues. This CDR3 is CASSGDTGELFF. The CDR3 DNA sequence: TGTGCCAGCAGTGGTGACACCGGGGAGCTGTTTTTT.

This clonotype was found a few times. This chain joins TRBV7-6 and TRBJ2-2; 7 bases are a match to TRBD1. This CDR3 has 17 residues. The ends lost 1 base at V and 0 bases at J; junction bases unmatched: 5. Germline loops: CDR1 SGHVS, CDR2 FNYEAQ. CDR3 region: CASSLVGGPANTGELFF. As DNA, the CDR3 is TGTGCCAGCAGCTTAGTAGGGGGCCCCGCGAACACCGGGGAGCTGTTTTTT.

The chain is built from TRBV6-1 and TRBJ1-2, with 7 positions matching TRBD1. Losses at the gene ends were 3 bases for V and 3 bases for J; bases not matched to a gene: 4. The CDR3 is 14 amino acids. Germline loops: CDR1 MNHNS, CDR2 SASEGT. The CDR3 here is CASSETGSDYGYTF. The DNA for the CDR3 is TGTGCCAGCAGTGAGACAGGGAGCGACTATGGCTACACCTTC.

The genes are TRBV5-1 and TRBJ2-7; 11 bases match TRBD2. The CDR3 sequence is 17 residues long. J gave up 4 bases and V 5 bases, and 14 bases lay outside the gene matches. Germline V gene data show CDR1 as SGHRS and CDR2 as YFSETQ. CDR3 in DNA: TGCGCCAGCAGTCGTAGGGAGCAAACTAGCGGGAGTTACGAGCAGTACTTC. This gives the protein CASSRREQTSGSYEQYF.

This clonotype has more than one count but fewer than ten. The J gene is TRBJ1-6, the V gene TRBV6-4, with 8 bases identical to TRBD1. The length of the CDR3 is 18 residues. Trimming at V came to 10 bases and at J to 7 bases, leaving 21 bases not matched to a gene. Germline V gene data show CDR1 as MRHNA and CDR2 as SNTAGT. The CDR3 protein is CATVDPSSGTGQNSPLHF. For the CDR3, the DNA is TGTGCCACTGTGGACCCCTCCTCCGGGACAGGACAAAATTCACCCCTCCACTTT.

Only a few counts were recorded for this clonotype. The chain joins TRBV28 to TRBJ1-2; D call uncertain. The length of the CDR3 is 12 residues. Trimming removed 3 bases from V and 8 bases from J, with 10 bases in between. The germline V gene has CDR1 MDHEN and CDR2 SYDVKM. As DNA, the CDR3 is TGTGCCAGCAGTTTTTCCGGAGGCGGCTACACCTTC. Its protein is CASSFSGGGYTF.

The V call is TRBV11-3, the J call TRBJ2-5, with 7 bases aligning to TRBD1. The V and J ends lost 4 bases and 3 bases, in that order; junction bases with no gene match: 5. The V gene's germline CDR1 is SGHNT and CDR2 YENEEA. The CDR3 has 14 amino acids. The CDR3 region has the DNA TGTGCCAGCAGCTCGCGGACAGGAGAAGAGACCCAGTACTTC. As protein: CASSSRTGEETQYF.

The chain couples TRBV28 to TRBJ1-2; 9 positions agree with TRBD1. The CDR3 extends over 16 amino acids. The junction had 16 bases not matched to a gene; V was cut back by 6 bases and J by 8 bases. The germline gives CDR1 MDHEN, CDR2 SYDVKM. The CDR3 loop is CASRPDPGQGWKGYTF. In nucleotides, the CDR3 is TGTGCCAGCAGGCCCGACCCGGGACAGGGATGGAAGGGCTACACCTTC.

Here the CDR3 reads CASSQRDRVPAEAFF. The CDR3, as DNA: TGCGCCAGCAGCCAACGTGACAGGGTGCCAGCCGAAGCTTTCTTT. V is TRBV4-1 and J is TRBJ1-1, with TRBD1 identical over 7 bases. Trimming removed 2 bases from V and 8 bases from J; junction bases left unmatched: 11. CDR1 and CDR2 from the germline V gene are MGHRA and YSYEKL. The CDR3 length is 15 residues.

This chain uses TRBV10-2 with TRBJ2-7; D may match TRBD1 or TRBD2 (5 bases each). CDR3 length equals 13 residues. The V gene's germline CDR1 is WSHSY and CDR2 SAAADI. V was cut by 8 bases and J by 2 bases, with 13 bases left in between. For the CDR3, the DNA is TGCGCCAGCGCGAGGGGCAGCCCCTACGAGCAGTACTTC. It specifies CASARGSPYEQYF.

The V gene is TRBV6-1, the J gene TRBJ2-7; D unclear. V was trimmed by 3 bases and J by 0 bases, leaving 9 bases between them. CDR3 length: 14 residues. The germline V gene encodes CDR1 MNHNS and CDR2 SASEGT. The CDR3 spells CASSEGSLSYEQYF. CDR3 bases: TGTGCCAGCAGTGAGGGCAGTCTCTCCTACGAGCAGTACTTC.

The chain uses TRBV5-1 and TRBJ1-1, with D unresolved. Trimming removed 3 bases at V and 0 bases at J, with 21 bases between. CDR1 and CDR2 from the germline V gene are SGHRS and YFSETQ. This CDR3 is 18 amino acids long. DNA of the CDR3: TGCGCCAGCAGCTCGCCCCTTGGTGAAGGTACCATGAACACTGAAGCTTTCTTT. This encodes CASSSPLGEGTMNTEAFF.

This clonotype was seen a handful of times. The CDR3 reads CASSLRVTSGSTDTQYF. The CDR3 DNA reads as TGTGCCAGCAGCTTGAGGGTGACTAGCGGGAGCACAGATACGCAGTATTTT. The chain has TRBV7-8 and TRBJ2-3; 10 positions agree with TRBD2. In germline, CDR1 is SGHVS, CDR2 FQNEAQ. The V and J ends lost 3 bases and 0 bases, in that order; junction bases with no gene match: 6. The CDR3 runs to 17 residues. Filled out from reference TRBV7-8 and TRBJ2-3, the complete variable domain reads GAGVSQSPRYKVAKRGQDVALRCDPISGHVSLFWYQQALGQGPEFLTYFQNEAQLDKSGLPSDRFFAERPEGSVSTLKIQRTQQEDSAVYLCASSLRVTSGSTDTQYFGPGTRLTVL.

CDR3 coding DNA: TGCAGTCCACCCAAGGGACAGCCGAACACTGAAGCTTTCTTT. Translated, it gives CSPPKGQPNTEAFF. The gene calls are TRBV20-1 and TRBJ1-1; TRBD1 aligns across 7 bases. V gave up 8 bases and J gave up 1 base; unmatched junction bases: 10. The CDR3 runs to 14 residues. Germline CDR1 is DFQATT and CDR2 is SNEGSKA (reference sequence).

This clonotype was seen more than once but under ten times. Its ends do not fully match the called genes, so a read error is possible. The chain employs TRBV10-1 and TRBJ2-2; the D is unclear. The CDR3 spans 13 residues. CDR1 is WNHNN, CDR2 SYGVQD, per germline (reference sequence). The CDR3 is CASSESLAGELFF. CDR3 nucleotides: TGCGCCAGCAGTGAGTCGCTTGCCGGAGAGCTGTTTTTT.

The chain combines TRBV25-1 with TRBJ2-1; D perhaps matches TRBD1 (5 bases). This CDR3 spans 11 amino acids. The germline V gene encodes CDR1 MGHDK and CDR2 SYGVNS. V shed 8 bases and J shed 12 bases, with 14 bases lying between them. The CDR3 DNA is TGTGCCAGCGGAAGAGGACAAGGGCAGTTCTTC. Protein product: CASGRGQGQFF. The whole variable domain, remainder taken from reference TRBV25-1 and TRBJ2-1, is EADIYQTPRYLVIGTGKKITLECSQTMGHDKMYWYQQDPGMELHLIHYSYGVNSTEKGDLSSESTVSRIRTEHFPLTLESARPSHTSQYLCASGRGQGQFFGPGTRLTVL.

The chain links TRBV10-2 to TRBJ2-3; D ambiguous. The ends were cut back, 2 bases at V and 2 bases at J, with 11 bases in the middle. The length of the CDR3 is 15 residues. Germline V CDR1 and CDR2: WSHSY, SAAADI. The CDR3 loop is CASSELSWVTDTQYF. The CDR3 DNA sequence: TGCGCCAGCAGTGAGCTCTCATGGGTCACAGATACGCAGTATTTT.

This chain joins TRBV4-1 and TRBJ1-2, with D possibly matching TRBD1 (5 bases). The CDR3 extends over 18 amino acids. Per germline, CDR1 MGHRA and CDR2 YSYEKL. V gave up 0 bases and J gave up 0 bases, with 17 bases separating them. The CDR3: CASSQEGLGGWANYGYTF. For the CDR3, the DNA is TGCGCCAGCAGCCAAGAGGGGCTTGGAGGGTGGGCTAACTATGGCTACACCTTC.